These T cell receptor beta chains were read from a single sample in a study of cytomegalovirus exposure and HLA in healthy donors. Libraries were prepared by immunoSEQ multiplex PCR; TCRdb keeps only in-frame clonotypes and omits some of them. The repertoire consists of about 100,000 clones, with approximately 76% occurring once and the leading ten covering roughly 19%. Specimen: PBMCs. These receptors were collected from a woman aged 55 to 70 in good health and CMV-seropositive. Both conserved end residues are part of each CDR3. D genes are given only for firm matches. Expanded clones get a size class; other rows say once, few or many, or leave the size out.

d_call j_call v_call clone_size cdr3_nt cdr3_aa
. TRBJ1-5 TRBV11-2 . TGTGCCAGCAGCTTAGGGCAGGGTCGCAATCAGCCCCAGCATTTT CASSLGQGRNQPQHF
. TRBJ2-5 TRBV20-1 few TGCAGTGGGGCCTCTCAAGAGACCCAGTACTTC CSGASQETQYF
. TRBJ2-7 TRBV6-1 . TGTGCCAGCAGTGAATCCACTCCTGTTGACGAGCAGTACTTC CASSESTPVDEQYF
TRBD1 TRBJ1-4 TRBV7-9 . TGTGCCAGCAGCCGGACAGGGGTTGCAACTAATGAAAAACTGTTTTTT CASSRTGVATNEKLFF
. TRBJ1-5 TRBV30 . TGTGCCTGGAGTCTCGGGGGGATATCAGCCCAGCATTTT CAWSLGGISAQHF
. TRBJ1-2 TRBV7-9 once TGTGCCAGCAGCCGCACAGGCGAGGCCCTCTATGGCTACACCTTC CASSRTGEALYGYTF
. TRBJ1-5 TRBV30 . TGTGCCTGGAGTGAGACTTTCAATCAGCCCCAGCATTTT CAWSETFNQPQHF
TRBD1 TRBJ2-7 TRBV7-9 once TGTGCCAGCAGCTCATCCGGGACAGGGGGCGAGCAGTACTTC CASSSSGTGGEQYF
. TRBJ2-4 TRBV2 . TGTGCCAGCAGTGACAGTAACATTCAGTACTTC CASSDSNIQYF
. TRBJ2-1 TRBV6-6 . TGTGCCAGCAGTTCAGGAGGCGCCCTGGGGTTCTTC CASSSGGALGFF
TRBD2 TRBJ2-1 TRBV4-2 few TGTGCCAGCAGCGTCCCGATAGCGGGAATCAGGTACAATGAGCAGTTCTTC CASSVPIAGIRYNEQFF
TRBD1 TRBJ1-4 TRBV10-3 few TGTGCCATCAGTGTGGACAGGGCTGAAAAACTGTTTTTT CAISVDRAEKLFF
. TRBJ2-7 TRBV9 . TGTGCCAGCAGCGTAGGAGGGAACTCCTACGAGCAGTACTTC CASSVGGNSYEQYF
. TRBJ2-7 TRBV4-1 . TGCGCCAGCAGCCAAGATCCTCGCGGGACAGTAACCTACGAGCAGTACTTC CASSQDPRGTVTYEQYF
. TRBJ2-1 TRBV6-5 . TGTGCCAGCAGAGCCTCGCGAAATGAGCAGTTCTTC CASRASRNEQFF
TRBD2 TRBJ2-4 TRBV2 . TGTGCCAGCAGTGAAAGTGGGGGGGAGGGTGGCAAAAACATTCAGTACTTC CASSESGGEGGKNIQYF
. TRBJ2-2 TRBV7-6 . TGTGCCAGCAGCTTAGCGGGTCGGGGGTTCGGGGAGCTGTTTTTT CASSLAGRGFGELFF
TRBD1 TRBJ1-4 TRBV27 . TGTGCCTCGAAGATGAAGCCGGGACAGTTCAATGAAAAACTGTTTTTT CASKMKPGQFNEKLFF
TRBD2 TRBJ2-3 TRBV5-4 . TGTGCCAGCAGCCGACCTCGAGCGGGAGGACCCACAGATACGCAGTATTTT CASSRPRAGGPTDTQYF
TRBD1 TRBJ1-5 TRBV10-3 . TGTGCCATCAGTGTTGACAGGGTCGATCAGCCCCAGCATTTT CAISVDRVDQPQHF
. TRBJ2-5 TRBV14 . TGTGCCAGCAGCCAAGCGCGAAAGCGACTAGACGGGGAGACCCAGTACTTC CASSQARKRLDGETQYF
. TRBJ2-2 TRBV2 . TGTGCCAGAGGCCGACAGGGAGGGAACACCGGGGAGCTGTTTTTT CARGRQGGNTGELFF
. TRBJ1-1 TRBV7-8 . TGTGCCAGCAGCTTAGTAGTTGGAGGGTCTGAAGCTTTCTTT CASSLVVGGSEAFF
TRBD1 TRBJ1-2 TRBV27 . TGTGCCAGCAGTTTACGGGACAGGGGTAACTATGGCTACACCTTC CASSLRDRGNYGYTF
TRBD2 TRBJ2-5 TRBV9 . TGTGCCAGCAGCGCGGGACTAGCGGGAGTTGAGACCCAGTACTTC CASSAGLAGVETQYF
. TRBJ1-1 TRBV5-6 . TGTGCCAGCAGCATGCTAGGGGGGGGTGAAGCTTTCTTT CASSMLGGGEAFF
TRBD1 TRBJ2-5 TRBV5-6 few TGTGCCAGCAGCACCGGGACAGGGGGCGTAAAGACCCAGTACTTC CASSTGTGGVKTQYF
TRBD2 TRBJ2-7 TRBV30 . TGTGCCTGGACCCACTTAGCGGGCGAGCAGTACTTC CAWTHLAGEQYF
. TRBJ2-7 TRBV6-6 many TGTGCCAGCAGTTACTCGGTCCCGGGGATCGAGGGGCAGTACTTC CASSYSVPGIEGQYF
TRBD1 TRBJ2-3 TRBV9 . TGTGCCAGCAGCGCCCCAGGGGGTTCGACAGATACGCAGTATTTT CASSAPGGSTDTQYF
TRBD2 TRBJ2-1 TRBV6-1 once TGTGCCAGCAGTCGTCTAGCGGGAGGGCGGAATGAGCAGTTCTTC CASSRLAGGRNEQFF
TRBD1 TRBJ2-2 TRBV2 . TGTGCCAGCGGTATTAGACAGGGCGACGGGGAGCTGTTTTTT CASGIRQGDGELFF
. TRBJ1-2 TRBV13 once TGTGCCAGCAGCTTAGTATACTCAGGCGAACTGTATGGCTACACCTTC CASSLVYSGELYGYTF
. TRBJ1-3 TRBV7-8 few TGTGCCAGCAGCACGCGGCTCTCTGGAAACACCATATATTTT CASSTRLSGNTIYF
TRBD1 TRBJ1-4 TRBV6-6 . TGTGCCAGCAGTTCTGGGACAGGGTTTAATGAAAAACTGTTTTTT CASSSGTGFNEKLFF
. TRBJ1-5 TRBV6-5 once TGTGCCAGCAGTTCCCCGGGGGAGCAGCCCCAGCATTTT CASSSPGEQPQHF
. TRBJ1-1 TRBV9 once TGTGCCAGCAGCGTAGGACTGGAAAGGGGCACTGAAGCTTTCTTT CASSVGLERGTEAFF
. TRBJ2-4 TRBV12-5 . TGTGCTAGTGGTTTGATACAGGGAAACATTCAGTACTTC CASGLIQGNIQYF
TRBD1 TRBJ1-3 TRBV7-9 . TGTGCCGGACAGGGGGCCGGGGACACCATATATTTT CAGQGAGDTIYF
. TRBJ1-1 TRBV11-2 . TGTGCCAGCAGCCTAATCCGGGACACTGAAGCTTTCTTT CASSLIRDTEAFF
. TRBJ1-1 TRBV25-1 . TGTGCCAGCAGGGAATACAGGGCGGATTACACTGAAGCTTTCTTT CASREYRADYTEAFF
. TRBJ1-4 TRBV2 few TGTGCCAGCAGTGAACAGGGGTCAACTAATGAAAAACTGTTTTTT CASSEQGSTNEKLFF
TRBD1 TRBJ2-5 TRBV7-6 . TGTGCCAGCAGCCAGGGACAGGCCCAAGAGACCCAGTACTTC CASSQGQAQETQYF
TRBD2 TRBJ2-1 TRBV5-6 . TGTGCCAGCAGCTTGGGGACTAGCTATGAGCAGTTCTTC CASSLGTSYEQFF
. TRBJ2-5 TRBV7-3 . TGTGCCAGCAGCTGGGGTAGGGGAGAGACCCAGTACTTC CASSWGRGETQYF
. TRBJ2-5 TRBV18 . TGTGCCAGCTCACCGCCCCGATCCTCCGGGACCCAGTACTTC CASSPPRSSGTQYF
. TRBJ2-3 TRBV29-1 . TGCAGCGCCTTTAGTGCGAGCACAGATACGCAGTATTTT CSAFSASTDTQYF
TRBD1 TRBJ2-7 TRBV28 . TGTGCCAGCAGAACCGGGACAGGGAGCAACGAGCAGTACTTC CASRTGTGSNEQYF
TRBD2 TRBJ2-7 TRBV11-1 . TGTGCCAGCAGCCTAACTAGCGGGAGTTTCTACGAGCAGTACTTC CASSLTSGSFYEQYF
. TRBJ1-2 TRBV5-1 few TGCGCCAGCAGCTTCGGATGGTCAGGGGATGGCTACACCTTC CASSFGWSGDGYTF
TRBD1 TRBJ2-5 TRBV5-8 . TGTGCCAGCAGCTTCCGAGGGACAGGAGAAGAGACCCAGTACTTC CASSFRGTGEETQYF
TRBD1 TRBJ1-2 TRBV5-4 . TGTGCCAGCACCAACAGGGGCAGCTATGGCTACACCTTC CASTNRGSYGYTF
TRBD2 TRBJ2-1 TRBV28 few TGTGCCAGCAGTGCGATGGGACTAGCGATCAATGAGCAGTTCTTC CASSAMGLAINEQFF
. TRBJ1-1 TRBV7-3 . TGTGCCAGCAGCTACCAGGGGTCCAACACTGAAGCTTTCTTT CASSYQGSNTEAFF
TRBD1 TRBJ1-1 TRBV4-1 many TGCGCCAGCAGCCAGGACAGGGTGAACACTGAAGCTTTCTTT CASSQDRVNTEAFF
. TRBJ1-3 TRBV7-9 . TGTGCCAGCAGCTTTAAGAAGAGGTACACCATATATTTT CASSFKKRYTIYF
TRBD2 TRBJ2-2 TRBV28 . TGTGCCAGCAGTCCGGGAGGGAACACCGGGGAGCTGTTTTTT CASSPGGNTGELFF
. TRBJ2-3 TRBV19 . TGTGCCAGTAGTATAATAGGAGGGACGGATACGCAGTATTTT CASSIIGGTDTQYF
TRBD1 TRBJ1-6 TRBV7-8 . TGTGCCAGCACCCCCGGGACAGGGATCGCCTATAATTCACCCCTCCACTTT CASTPGTGIAYNSPLHF